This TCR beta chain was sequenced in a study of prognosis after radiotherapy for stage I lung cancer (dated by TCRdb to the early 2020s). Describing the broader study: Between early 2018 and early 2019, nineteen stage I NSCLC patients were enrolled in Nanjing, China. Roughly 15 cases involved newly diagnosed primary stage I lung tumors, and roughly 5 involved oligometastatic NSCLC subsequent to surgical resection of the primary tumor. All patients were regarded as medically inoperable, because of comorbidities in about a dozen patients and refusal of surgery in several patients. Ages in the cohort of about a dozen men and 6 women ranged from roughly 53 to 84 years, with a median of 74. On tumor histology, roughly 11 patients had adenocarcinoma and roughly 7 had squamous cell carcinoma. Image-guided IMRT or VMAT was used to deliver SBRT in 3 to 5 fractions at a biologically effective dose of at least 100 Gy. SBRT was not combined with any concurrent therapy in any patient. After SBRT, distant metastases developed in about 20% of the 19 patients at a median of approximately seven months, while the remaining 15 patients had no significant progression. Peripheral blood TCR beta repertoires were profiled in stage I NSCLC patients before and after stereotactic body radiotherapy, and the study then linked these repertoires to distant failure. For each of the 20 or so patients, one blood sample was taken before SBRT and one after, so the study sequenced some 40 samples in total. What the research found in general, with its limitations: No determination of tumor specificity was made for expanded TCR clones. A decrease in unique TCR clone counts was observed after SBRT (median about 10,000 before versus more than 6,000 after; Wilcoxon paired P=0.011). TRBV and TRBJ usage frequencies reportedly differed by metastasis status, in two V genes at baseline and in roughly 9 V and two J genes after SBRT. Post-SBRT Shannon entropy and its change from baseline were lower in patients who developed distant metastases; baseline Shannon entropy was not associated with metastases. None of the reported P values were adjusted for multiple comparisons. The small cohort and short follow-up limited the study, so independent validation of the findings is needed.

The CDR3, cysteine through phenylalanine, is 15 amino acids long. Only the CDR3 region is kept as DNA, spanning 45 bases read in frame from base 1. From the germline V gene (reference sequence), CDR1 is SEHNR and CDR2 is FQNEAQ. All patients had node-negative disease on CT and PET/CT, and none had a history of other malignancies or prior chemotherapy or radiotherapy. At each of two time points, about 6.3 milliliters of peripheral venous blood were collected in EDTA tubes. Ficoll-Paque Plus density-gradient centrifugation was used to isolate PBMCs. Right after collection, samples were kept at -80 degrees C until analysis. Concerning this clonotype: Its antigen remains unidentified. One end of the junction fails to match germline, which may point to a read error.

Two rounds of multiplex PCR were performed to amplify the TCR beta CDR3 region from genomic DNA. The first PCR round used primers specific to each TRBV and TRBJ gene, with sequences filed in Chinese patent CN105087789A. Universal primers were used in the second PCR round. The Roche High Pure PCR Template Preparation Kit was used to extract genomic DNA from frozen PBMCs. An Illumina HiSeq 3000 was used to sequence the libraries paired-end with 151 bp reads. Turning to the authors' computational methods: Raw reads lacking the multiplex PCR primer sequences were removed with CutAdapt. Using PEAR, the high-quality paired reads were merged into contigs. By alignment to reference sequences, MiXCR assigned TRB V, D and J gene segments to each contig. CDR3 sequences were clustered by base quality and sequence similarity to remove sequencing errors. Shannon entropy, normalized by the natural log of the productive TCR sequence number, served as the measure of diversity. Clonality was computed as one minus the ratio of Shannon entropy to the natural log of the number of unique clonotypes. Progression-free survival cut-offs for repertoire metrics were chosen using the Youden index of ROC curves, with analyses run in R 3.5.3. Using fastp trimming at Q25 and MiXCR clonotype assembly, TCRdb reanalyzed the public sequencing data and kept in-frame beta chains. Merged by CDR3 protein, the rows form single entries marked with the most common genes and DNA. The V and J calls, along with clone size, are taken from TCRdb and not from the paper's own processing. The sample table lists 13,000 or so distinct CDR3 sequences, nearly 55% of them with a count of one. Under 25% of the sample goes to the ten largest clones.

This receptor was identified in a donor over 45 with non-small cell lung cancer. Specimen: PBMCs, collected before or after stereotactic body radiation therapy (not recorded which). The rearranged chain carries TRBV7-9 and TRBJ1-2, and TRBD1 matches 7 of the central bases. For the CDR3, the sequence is CASSQGDSETYVYTF. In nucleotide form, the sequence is TGTGCCAGCAGCCAAGGGGACAGCGAAACGTATGTCTACACCTTC.